The 27 T cell receptor beta chains presented below share a single source sample, sequenced in a study of blood T cell repertoires in COVID-19. Clones were read by immunoSEQ multiplex PCR, and TCRdb kept only the in-frame ones, dropping some. The sample includes 75,000 or so clones, approximately 88% of them seen just once. The specimen sequenced was peripheral blood. These TCRs come from a woman of 80 years or more with active or convalescent COVID-19.

The rearrangement uses TRBV19 and TRBJ1-2; unclear D gene. This CDR3 has 12 residues. The V end was cut by 10 bases, the J end by 3 bases, with 12 bases between. In germline, CDR1 is LNHDA, CDR2 SQIVND (reference sequence). This CDR3 reads CANPRTDYGYTF. The DNA of the CDR3 is TGTGCCAACCCAAGGACTGACTATGGCTACACCTTC.

J is TRBJ2-7 and V is TRBV2, with D possibly being TRBD1 (7 bases). The V end was cut by 4 bases, the J end by 0 bases, with 13 bases between. The CDR3 sequence is 15 residues long. Germline values: CDR1 SNHLY, CDR2 FYNNEI. CDR3: CASSVGGGASYEQYF. CDR3 coding DNA: TGTGCCAGCAGTGTCGGAGGGGGCGCCTCCTACGAGCAGTACTTC.

The CDR3 sequence: CASSLKGGGINNEQFF. For the CDR3, the DNA is TGTGCCAGCAGCTTAAAGGGCGGGGGGATCAACAATGAGCAGTTCTTC. This chain links TRBV7-2 with TRBJ2-1, with 8 bases lining up with TRBD2. CDR1 is SGHTA and CDR2 is FQGNSA in the germline V gene. After removal of 2 bases from V and 5 bases from J, the junction contained 8 bases not matched to a gene. This CDR3 spans 16 amino acids.

CDR3 sequence reads: CSALTGVRSFF. CDR3 nucleotide sequence: TGCAGTGCTTTAACAGGGGTGAGGTCTTTCTTT. The chain combines TRBV20-1 with TRBJ1-1; TRBD1 matches at 7 bases. V was pared by 5 bases and J by 12 bases, with 9 bases of the junction left unmatched. Germline values: CDR1 DFQATT, CDR2 SNEGSKA (reference sequence). This CDR3 has 11 residues.

The chain carries TRBV27 and TRBJ2-1; tentative D call: TRBD2 (6 bases). There are 14 residues in the CDR3. The V and J ends lost 3 bases and 6 bases respectively, with 12 bases between them. CDR1 is MNHEY and CDR2 is SMNVEV in the germline V gene (reference sequence). CDR3 region: CASSLSRESNEQFF. DNA for the CDR3: TGTGCCAGCAGTTTGAGCCGGGAGAGCAATGAGCAGTTCTTC.

At least ten counts were recorded for this clone. The chain links TRBV11-2 to TRBJ2-2; 7 bases align to TRBD2. Germline V gene sequence: CDR1 SGHAT, CDR2 FQNNGV. The CDR3 extends over 17 amino acids. V was clipped by 5 bases and J by 6 bases; unmatched bases: 15. The CDR3 nucleotides are TGTGCCAGCAGCCAGAAAGTGGCGGGAGTGGGAGCCGGGGAGCTGTTTTTT. Protein product: CASSQKVAGVGAGELFF. Full variable domain (remainder filled in from reference TRBV11-2 and TRBJ2-2): EAGVAQSPRYKIIEKRQSVAFWCNPISGHATLYWYQQILGQGPKLLIQFQNNGVVDDSQLPKDRFSAERLKGVDSTLKIQPAKLEDSAVYLCASSQKVAGVGAGELFFGEGSRLTVL.

The V call is TRBV20-1, the J call TRBJ2-1, with 12 bases identical to TRBD2. Germline lookup yields CDR1 DFQATT and CDR2 SNEGSKA (reference sequence). The CDR3 contains 16 residues. V was pared by 3 bases and J by 5 bases, with 8 bases of the junction left unmatched. The CDR3 nucleotides are TGCAGTGCTAGTAGGCTAGCGGGAGGGAGGCACAATGAGCAGTTCTTC. It specifies CSASRLAGGRHNEQFF.

The CDR3 protein is CASRGDRLGNQPQHF. The CDR3 nucleotides read TGTGCCAGCAGGGGAGACAGGTTGGGCAATCAGCCCCAGCATTTT. The genes are TRBV6-5 and TRBJ1-5; weak D call: TRBD1 (6 bases). The CDR3 has 15 residues. From germline, CDR1 is MNHEY and CDR2 SVGAGI. V lost 6 bases, J lost 2 bases, and 14 bases lay in between.

V usage is TRBV6-5 and J usage is TRBJ1-6; possibly TRBD1 for D (6 bases). Trimming removed 6 bases at V and 9 bases at J, with 9 bases between. There are 12 residues in the CDR3. Per germline, CDR1 MNHEY and CDR2 SVGAGI. CDR3 region: CASSRGGSPLHF. The CDR3 nucleotides read TGTGCCAGCAGCCGAGGGGGTTCACCCCTCCACTTT.

The rearrangement links TRBV6-2 or TRBV6-3 to TRBJ1-5; D is ambiguous. The CDR3 has 14 residues. Trimming stripped 1 base from V and 6 bases from J, with 10 bases between. From germline, CDR1 is MNHEY and CDR2 SVGEGT. CDR3 nucleotides: TGTGCCAGCAGTTACTGGGGAGGAGGTCAGCCCCAGCATTTT. Translated, it gives CASSYWGGGQPQHF.

The rearrangement joins TRBV7-8 to TRBJ1-2, with D possibly matching TRBD1 (6 bases). Germline V gene data show CDR1 as SGHVS and CDR2 as FQNEAQ. This CDR3 is built from 14 residues. V was pared by 5 bases and J by 2 bases, with 12 bases between. In nucleotides, the CDR3 is TGTGCCAGCAGCCCCCGCCAGGGGAACTATGGCTACACCTTC. It codes for CASSPRQGNYGYTF.

The gene calls are TRBV19 and TRBJ1-2; 7 bases match TRBD1. Germline assignment: CDR1 LNHDA and CDR2 SQIVND (reference sequence). V dropped 7 bases and J dropped 5; count of bases not matched to a gene: 13. The length of the CDR3 is 15 residues. CDR3 bases: TGTGCCAGTACCACCTCCCGGACAGGACAATATGGCTACACCTTC. This encodes CASTTSRTGQYGYTF.

The V gene is TRBV5-4, the J gene TRBJ2-5; 9 bases fit TRBD1. V lost 4 bases, J lost 5 bases, and 3 bases stayed unmatched. CDR3 length: 13 amino acids. Germline V CDR1 and CDR2: SGHNT, YYREEE (reference sequence). CDR3: CASSRTGDETQYF. CDR3 bases: TGTGCCAGCAGCCGGACAGGGGATGAGACCCAGTACTTC.

The CDR3 reads CASSLDRGIDEQYF. CDR3 sequence (DNA): TGCGCCAGCAGCCTGGACAGGGGCATCGACGAGCAGTACTTC. This chain connects TRBV5-1 to TRBJ2-7, with 9 bases matching TRBD1. Germline V gene lookup returns CDR1 SGHRS and CDR2 YFSETQ. This CDR3 has 14 amino acids. J lost 5 bases, V lost 4 bases, and 7 bases had no gene match. Using reference TRBV5-1 and TRBJ2-7 for the parts outside the CDR3, the full variable domain is KAGVTQTPRYLIKTRGQQVTLSCSPISGHRSVSWYQQTPGQGLQFLFEYFSETQRNKGNFPGRFSGRQFSNSRSEMNVSTLELGDSALYLCASSLDRGIDEQYFGPGTRLTVT.

Worth noting for this clone: Other DNA sequences of this sample code for an identical CDR3. This chain uses TRBV12-5 with TRBJ2-3; D not resolved. The CDR3 has 13 residues. Trimming removed 3 bases from V and 1 base from J, with 5 bases in between. Germline CDR1 and CDR2: LGHNT and FRNRAP. DNA of the CDR3: TGTGCTAGTGGTTTAGGAGGCACAGATACGCAGTATTTT. It specifies CASGLGGTDTQYF.

The chain recombines TRBV5-1 with TRBJ2-7; possibly TRBD2 for D (6 bases). The CDR3 has 15 residues. CDR1 and CDR2 (germline): SGHRS, YFSETQ. The V gene lost 2 bases and the J gene lost 4 bases, with 16 bases spanning the gap. CDR3 region: CASSLSSGEQYEQYF. CDR3 DNA: TGCGCCAGCAGCTTATCTTCGGGGGAACAATACGAGCAGTACTTC. The full variable domain, with the rest looked up from reference TRBV5-1 and TRBJ2-7, is KAGVTQTPRYLIKTRGQQVTLSCSPISGHRSVSWYQQTPGQGLQFLFEYFSETQRNKGNFPGRFSGRQFSNSRSEMNVSTLELGDSALYLCASSLSSGEQYEQYFGPGTRLTVT.

This chain links TRBV18 with TRBJ1-3, with TRBD1 identical over 7 bases. The CDR3 totals 16 residues. Germline-derived CDR1 and CDR2 are KGHSH and LQKENI. Trimming at V came to 6 bases and at J to 5 bases, leaving 13 bases not matched to a gene. The DNA for the CDR3 is TGTGCCAGCTCCTCGGGGACAGTTCCGATCCGAAACACCATATATTTT. Amino acid sequence: CASSSGTVPIRNTIYF.

The V gene is TRBV7-8, the J gene TRBJ1-3; D is possibly TRBD1 (5 bases). CDR3 length equals 15 residues. Trimming cost V 0 bases and J 2 bases, with 8 bases left between them. Germline loops: CDR1 SGHVS, CDR2 FQNEAQ. CDR3 loop: CASSLADTPGNTIYF. The CDR3 DNA follows: TGTGCCAGCAGCTTAGCGGACACACCTGGAAACACCATATATTTT.

This clone was seen a few times. V gene TRBV4-1 combines with J gene TRBJ2-2, with a weak D call TRBD2 (6 bases). Trimming removed 0 bases from V and 5 bases from J, with 13 bases in between. Germline-derived CDR1 and CDR2 are MGHRA and YSYEKL. The CDR3 has 16 residues. CDR3 in DNA: TGCGCCAGCAGCCAAGAAGGGCGGGGATGGACCGGGGAGCTGTTTTTT. Amino acid sequence: CASSQEGRGWTGELFF.

The V gene is TRBV18, the J gene TRBJ2-3; TRBD2 is a possible D gene (5 bases). Trimming pared 1 base from V and 5 bases from J, leaving 10 bases between. The germline V gene has CDR1 KGHSH and CDR2 LQKENI. The CDR3 consists of 14 residues. The CDR3 loop is CASSPREGGDTQYF. The CDR3, as DNA: TGTGCCAGCTCACCACGCGAGGGCGGAGATACGCAGTATTTT.

This chain links TRBV2 with TRBJ2-7; a possible D gene is TRBD2 (6 bases). The CDR3 runs to 12 residues. Germline V CDR1 and CDR2: SNHLY, FYNNEI. V was trimmed by 6 bases and J by 4 bases, leaving 10 bases between them. CDR3 in amino acids: CASREGSYEQYF. Written as DNA, the CDR3 is TGTGCCAGCAGGGAGGGATCTTACGAGCAGTACTTC. The variable domain in full, completed from reference TRBV2 and TRBJ2-7, reads EPEVTQTPSHQVTQMGQEVILRCVPISNHLYFYWYRQILGQKVEFLVSFYNNEISEKSEIFDDQFSVERPDGSNFTLKIRSTKLEDSAMYFCASREGSYEQYFGPGTRLTVT.

V is TRBV4-2 and J is TRBJ1-2; 8 bases line up with TRBD1. The germline gives CDR1 LGHNA, CDR2 YNFKEQ. V was clipped by 3 bases and J by 8 bases; unmatched bases: 8. CDR3 size: 14 residues. The CDR3 DNA is TGTGCCAGCAGCCATGATGGACAGGGTTTCGGCTACACCTTC. It yields the protein CASSHDGQGFGYTF.

This clone is a singleton in its sample. The chain employs TRBV7-8 and TRBJ2-7; 9 nucleotides align to TRBD1. In germline, CDR1 is SGHVS, CDR2 FQNEAQ. J lost 0 bases, V lost 4 bases, and 4 bases had no gene match. The CDR3 is 15 residues long. The CDR3 loop reads CASSSQGAGSYEQYF. For the CDR3, the DNA is TGTGCCAGCAGCTCACAGGGGGCGGGCTCCTACGAGCAGTACTTC.

V and J are TRBV20-1 and TRBJ1-2; unclear D gene. This CDR3 region has 11 residues. Looked up from germline, CDR1 is DFQATT and CDR2 is SNEGSKA (reference sequence). The V and J ends lost 3 bases and 6 bases respectively, with 8 bases between them. The CDR3 bases are TGCAGTGCTAGTAATCCGGATGGCTACACCTTC. Protein: CSASNPDGYTF.

The V gene is TRBV30, the J gene TRBJ1-5, with TRBD1 identical over 10 bases. Germline CDR1 and CDR2: GTSNPN and SVGIG (reference sequence). V lost 2 bases to trimming and J lost 3 bases; unmatched junction nucleotides: 7. This CDR3 has 16 amino acids. The CDR3 nucleotides read TGTGCCTGGAGTCCCCCGGGACAGGGGATCAATCAGCCCCAGCATTTT. As protein: CAWSPPGQGINQPQHF.

The chain links TRBV5-4 to TRBJ2-5; D call uncertain. V was shortened by 7 bases and J by 2 bases, with 12 bases between the two germline ends. The length of the CDR3 is 13 residues. The germline V gene encodes CDR1 SGHNT and CDR2 YYREEE (reference sequence). CDR3 in DNA: TGTGCCAGCGGCAAGACACCTCAAGAGACCCAGTACTTC. It specifies CASGKTPQETQYF.

The rearrangement links TRBV15 to TRBJ1-4; 8 bases align to TRBD1. The V gene end was trimmed by 5 bases and the J gene end by 5 bases; junction bases not matched to a gene: 7. Germline loops: CDR1 LNHNV, CDR2 YYDKDF (reference sequence). CDR3 length: 15 residues. The CDR3 loop reads CATSRRQGPNEKLFF. The CDR3 coding sequence is TGTGCCACCAGCCGCCGACAGGGGCCGAATGAAAAACTGTTTTTT.